Listed below are T cell receptor beta chains from one sample, sequenced in a study of metastatic and nonmetastatic thyroid tumors. TCRdb re-called the PCR reads through MiXCR. The data hold 21,000 or so clones, with 15% to 17% observed a single time. Sequenced sample: blood. The source of these receptors is a female donor with papillary thyroid cancer or a benign thyroid nodule (not recorded which). Some clones in this sample may be carry-over from other donors' samples. The CDR3 runs from the conserved cysteine through the conserved F or W. A D gene is named only where the DNA matches it firmly. Clone size is not always given. Where it is, it says once, few, many or a class for expanded clones.

j_call d_call v_call clone_size cdr3_nt cdr3_aa
TRBJ2-7 TRBD2 TRBV6-1 medium-sized TGTGCCAGCAGTGAAGGTAGCGGGAGTGCCGAGCAGTACTTC CASSEGSGSAEQYF
TRBJ1-2 - TRBV6-1 - TGTGCCAGCAGTGAAGCGCGAAGGTCAGTCGGCTACACCTTC CASSEARRSVGYTF
TRBJ2-1 TRBD2 TRBV6-2/TRBV6-3 - TGTGCCAGCGCTCACGCGGGACTAGCGGCCTACAATGAGCAGTTCTTC CASAHAGLAAYNEQFF
TRBJ2-2 TRBD1 TRBV20-1 - TGCAGTGCTAGAGATCCTGGACAGGGAGAGTCCGGGGAGCTGTTTTTT CSARDPGQGESGELFF
TRBJ2-7 - TRBV11-1 many TGTGCCAGCAGCTATACTCGGGGCGGGTCCTACGAGCAGTACTTC CASSYTRGGSYEQYF
TRBJ1-4 TRBD1 TRBV30 many TGTGCCTGGAGGGCCGGGACTACAGGGGGTAATGAAAAACTGTTTTTT CAWRAGTTGGNEKLFF
TRBJ2-2 - TRBV4-3 few TGCGCCAGCAGCCAAGGGGCGGCAGGGAACACCGGGGAGCTGTTTTTT CASSQGAAGNTGELFF
TRBJ1-6 - TRBV20-1 many TGCAGTGCTAGCCGGATAAACTCCTATAATTCACCCCTCCACTTT CSASRINSYNSPLHF
TRBJ2-1 - TRBV2 many TGTGCCAGCAGGGACACAGCGTACCCTTACAATGAGCAGTTCTTC CASRDTAYPYNEQFF
TRBJ1-2 TRBD1 TRBV28 medium-sized TGTGCCAGCAGGGAGGGGGCGGACTATGGCTACACCTTC CASREGADYGYTF
TRBJ2-5 TRBD2 TRBV15 many TGTGCCACCAGCAGAAGTAGCGGGAGGGTCCAAGAGACCCAGTACTTC CATSRSSGRVQETQYF
TRBJ2-3 - TRBV5-1 many TGCGCCAGCAGCCCGTTAGCTCGTCGCACAGATACGCAGTATTTT CASSPLARRTDTQYF
TRBJ2-6 - TRBV12-3/TRBV12-4 - TGTGCCAGCAGTTTGTTCCCCTCTGGGGCCAACGTCCTGACTTTC CASSLFPSGANVLTF
TRBJ2-5 - TRBV5-1 - TGCGCCAGCAGCTTGATTGTAGGGGGGGAGACCCAGTACTTC CASSLIVGGETQYF
TRBJ2-5 - TRBV6-1 many TGTGCCAGCAGCGGACAAAAACAAGAGACCCAGTACTTC CASSGQKQETQYF
TRBJ2-5 - TRBV6-1 many TGTGCCAGCCGGGGGGCCCTTCAAGAGACCCAGTACTTC CASRGALQETQYF
TRBJ2-1 TRBD2 TRBV12-3/TRBV12-4 few TGTGCCAGCAGTTCTCGGACTAGCGGGATCAATGAGCAGTTCTTC CASSSRTSGINEQFF
TRBJ2-7 TRBD2 TRBV20-1 - TGCAGTGCCCGGCCGGGACTAGCGGGATGGGAGGAGTACTTC CSARPGLAGWEEYF
TRBJ1-3 - TRBV5-1 many TGCGCCAGCAGTTTGTCAGGGGCCTCGGAAGGAAACACCATATATTTT CASSLSGASEGNTIYF
TRBJ1-6 - TRBV7-2 many TGTGCCAGCAGCTTAGAGAGGTCAGGGCGGGGGCCCCTCCACTTT CASSLERSGRGPLHF
TRBJ2-2 - TRBV7-3 many TGTGCCAGCAGCTTAACGGGGGGGCTCCACACCGGGGAGCTGTTTTTT CASSLTGGLHTGELFF
TRBJ2-5 - TRBV5-1 - TGCGCCAGCAGCCTCCGACAGTCCCAAGAGACCCAGTACTTC CASSLRQSQETQYF
TRBJ1-2 - TRBV7-9 many TGTGCCAGCAGCGAAGGACGGAAAGCCTATGGCTACACCTTC CASSEGRKAYGYTF
TRBJ1-5 - TRBV28 few TGCGCCAGCAGTTTGAAACTCCAGGCAACGAGGGCCCAACATTTT CASSLKLQATRAQHF
TRBJ2-1 - TRBV18 - TGTGCCAGCTCACGAAAATCCGATGAGCAGTTCTTC CASSRKSDEQFF
TRBJ2-1 - TRBV5-4 few TGTGCCAGCAGCTTGGCCGGGGCGCCAAGAAGGGTTAATGAGCAGTTCTTC CASSLAGAPRRVNEQFF
TRBJ2-7 TRBD2 TRBV30 many TGTGCCTGGAGCGCCGGGACTAGCGGCCTCTACGAGCAGTACTTC CAWSAGTSGLYEQYF
TRBJ2-7 - TRBV11-2 many TGTGCCAGCAGCTTACAGCGGTCTAGGGATTTCGAGCAGTACTTC CASSLQRSRDFEQYF
TRBJ1-1 - TRBV4-1 many TGCGCCAGCAGCTACAGGCAGAACACTGAAGCTTTCTTT CASSYRQNTEAFF